This entry lists 32 T cell receptor beta chains sequenced from one sample in a study of blood T cell repertoires in COVID-19 (dated by TCRdb to 2018 to 2020). Libraries were prepared through the immunoSEQ multiplex PCR assay. TCRdb carries this immuneACCESS record with in-frame sequences only. Its versions omit some clonotypes, under half of them owing to an unresolved V gene in the studies checked, with the rest unexplained. The sample table shows about 140,000 clones, and 81% are seen once. Around 8.8% of the sample belongs to the ten largest clones. The sequenced material came from peripheral blood. Receptors were obtained from a human donor in a cohort sampled during active COVID-19.

V gene TRBV4-1 combines with J gene TRBJ2-7, with 7 nucleotides matching TRBD1. J lost 4 bases, V lost 1 base, and 7 bases had no gene match. The CDR3 totals 15 residues. Germline CDR1 reads MGHRA; CDR2 reads YSYEKL. The CDR3 DNA reads as TGCGCCAGCAGCCAAGGGCCGGGACAGTCTTACGAGCAGTACTTC. Its translation: CASSQGPGQSYEQYF.

The chain joins TRBV7-9 to TRBJ1-2, with TRBD1 as a possible D gene (6 bases). V gave up 5 bases and J gave up 4 bases, with 23 bases separating them. The CDR3 is made up of 17 amino acids. Germline V lookup: CDR1 SEHNR, CDR2 FQNEAQ (reference sequence). The CDR3 spells CASSPNPGHEGGYGYTF. Written as DNA, the CDR3 is TGTGCCAGCAGCCCAAACCCGGGACATGAAGGCGGCTATGGCTACACCTTC.

The chain uses TRBV28 and TRBJ2-7; 10 bases match TRBD1. Unmatched junction bases numbered 6, after V lost 6 bases and J lost 4 bases. The length of the CDR3 is 14 residues. Germline assignment: CDR1 MDHEN and CDR2 SYDVKM. CDR3 amino acids: CASSKRQGAYEQYF. The CDR3 nucleotides are TGTGCCAGCAGCAAACGACAGGGGGCTTACGAGCAGTACTTC.

The rearrangement links TRBV4-1 to TRBJ2-7, with D unclear. Deletions cut 2 bases from V and 3 bases from J, with 17 bases between. The V gene's germline CDR1 is MGHRA and CDR2 YSYEKL. This CDR3 has 16 amino acids. CDR3 sequence (DNA): TGCGCCAGCAGCCAACCCAGACAAAGGAACAACTACGAGCAGTACTTC. Amino acids: CASSQPRQRNNYEQYF.

This clone has just a few counts. V and J are TRBV7-2 and TRBJ2-7, with TRBD2 matching 8 bases. This CDR3 spans 18 amino acids. J lost 1 base, V lost 0 bases, and 11 bases had no gene match. Germline values: CDR1 SGHTA, CDR2 FQGNSA. The CDR3: CASSLAHFSGTKSYEQYF. CDR3 nucleotides: TGTGCCAGCAGCTTAGCCCATTTTAGCGGGACAAAGTCCTACGAGCAGTACTTC.

The chain uses TRBV2 and TRBJ1-4, with TRBD1 matching over 7 bases. V dropped 10 bases and J dropped 0; count of bases not matched to a gene: 8. The CDR3 covers 15 residues. Germline CDR1 is SNHLY and CDR2 is FYNNEI. CDR3 residues: CANSRQGATNEKLFF. CDR3 DNA sequence: TGTGCCAACTCCCGACAGGGTGCAACTAATGAAAAACTGTTTTTT.

This chain connects TRBV9 to TRBJ2-2; the match to TRBD2 covers 8 bases. This CDR3 contains 16 residues. CDR1 and CDR2 (germline): SGDLS, YYNGEE. Losses at the gene ends were 1 base for V and 1 base for J; bases not matched to a gene: 3. CDR3 coding DNA: TGTGCCAGCAGCGTACGGCTAGCGGGGAACACCGGGGAGCTGTTTTTT. It specifies CASSVRLAGNTGELFF.

This sequence joins TRBV6-2 or TRBV6-3 and TRBJ2-4; perhaps TRBD2 as D (6 bases). Germline CDR1 is MNHEY and CDR2 is SVGEGT. Deletions cut 2 bases from V and 1 base from J, with 15 bases between. CDR3 length: 17 residues. The CDR3, as DNA: TGTGCCAGCAGTTACGGGTGGAGGGATCTGGCCAAAAACATTCAGTACTTC. Residues: CASSYGWRDLAKNIQYF.

The chain recombines TRBV6-2 or TRBV6-3 with TRBJ2-7; TRBD2 matches at 10 bases. Trimming took 2 bases from V and 4 from J; bases not matched to a gene: 8. The CDR3 sequence is 16 residues long. Germline V gives CDR1 MNHEY, CDR2 SVGEGT. The CDR3 sequence is CASSYTRLAGGYEQYF. The CDR3 nucleotides are TGTGCCAGCAGTTACACCCGACTAGCGGGTGGGTACGAGCAGTACTTC.

The rearrangement joins TRBV29-1 to TRBJ2-1; D perhaps matches TRBD2 (6 bases). Germline-derived CDR1 and CDR2 are SQVTM and ANQGSEA. Trimming removed 1 base from V and 2 bases from J, with 9 bases in between. This CDR3 is built from 14 residues. The CDR3 nucleotides read TGCAGCGTTGAAGGGAGGGCAACCTACAATGAGCAGTTCTTC. Protein sequence: CSVEGRATYNEQFF.

This clone was counted many times. The V and J genes are TRBV4-2 and TRBJ2-7, with D perhaps matching TRBD2 (6 bases). CDR3 size: 15 residues. Trimming removed 1 base from V and 3 bases from J, with 13 bases in between. The germline CDR1 and CDR2 sequences are LGHNA and YNFKEQ. CDR3 sequence reads: CASSQGLGLNYEQYF. CDR3 bases: TGTGCCAGCAGCCAAGGCCTGGGACTGAACTACGAGCAGTACTTC.

The chain links TRBV24-1 to TRBJ1-5; maybe TRBD1 (6 bases). Trimming left V 4 bases short and J 5 bases short, with 17 bases between. CDR1 KGHDR and CDR2 SFDVKD come from the germline V gene. The CDR3 loop spans 16 amino acids. This chain's CDR3 is CATSDGGQGWDQPQHF. CDR3 bases: TGTGCCACCAGTGACGGGGGGCAGGGCTGGGATCAGCCCCAGCATTTT.

The chain employs TRBV2 and TRBJ2-1, with 7 bases identical to TRBD1. Germline V gene sequence: CDR1 SNHLY, CDR2 FYNNEI. The CDR3 covers 14 residues. The ends lost 8 bases at V and 8 bases at J; junction bases unmatched: 12. CDR3 in DNA: TGTGCCAGCGGGAAGACAGGGTCCGTCCATGAGCAGTTCTTC. Amino acid sequence: CASGKTGSVHEQFF.

V is TRBV27 and J is TRBJ2-1; 9 bases are a match to TRBD1. V lost 1 base and J lost 7; bases outside the gene matches: 5. The germline gives CDR1 MNHEY, CDR2 SMNVEV (reference sequence). This CDR3 has 15 amino acids. CDR3 protein: CASSLYGTGWNEQFF. The CDR3 nucleotides are TGTGCCAGCAGTTTATACGGGACAGGGTGGAATGAGCAGTTCTTC.

The rearrangement joins TRBV6-2 or TRBV6-3 to TRBJ1-2, with 10 bases that match TRBD1. Germline V gives CDR1 MNHEY, CDR2 SVGEGT. The CDR3 covers 13 residues. The V segment lost 5 bases and the J segment 6 bases; nucleotides outside the gene matches: 3. CDR3: CASSRGTGDGYTF. CDR3 DNA: TGTGCCAGCAGTAGAGGGACAGGGGATGGCTACACCTTC.

The V and J genes are TRBV7-2 and TRBJ1-2; no reliable D call. Germline V gene lookup returns CDR1 SGHTA and CDR2 FQGNSA. Trimming removed 3 bases at V and 4 bases at J, with 15 bases between. The CDR3 runs to 15 residues. The chain's CDR3 is CASSFSHTALYGYTF. The CDR3 DNA reads TGTGCCAGCAGCTTCTCGCATACAGCCCTCTATGGCTACACCTTC.

The chain couples TRBV4-1 to TRBJ2-6; D is possibly TRBD2 (7 bases). Deletions cut 6 bases from V and 2 bases from J, with 23 bases between. The CDR3 has 19 residues. Germline CDR1 reads MGHRA; CDR2 reads YSYEKL. The CDR3 region has the DNA TGCGCCAGCAGTGTAGGGGGAGGAGGGAGGGTGGCTGGGGCCAACGTCCTGACTTTC. As protein: CASSVGGGGRVAGANVLTF.

This clone appeared once. The rearrangement links TRBV7-2 to TRBJ1-3, with 8 bases matching TRBD1. The CDR3 length is 16 residues. Germline CDR1 SGHTA, CDR2 FQGNSA. Unmatched junction bases numbered 10, after V lost 5 bases and J lost 4 bases. CDR3 bases: TGTGCCAGCAGCCCTCTCCCGCCAGGGGGCGGAAACACCATATATTTT. It codes for CASSPLPPGGGNTIYF.

V and J are TRBV5-5 and TRBJ1-1; 7 positions agree with TRBD1. The J segment lost 5 bases and the V segment lost 0 bases, leaving 7 bases of the junction unmatched. The CDR3 sequence is 15 residues long. Germline lookup yields CDR1 SGHKS and CDR2 YYEKEE (reference sequence). The CDR3 sequence is CASSLATRGLTEAFF. In DNA form, the CDR3 reads TGTGCCAGCAGCTTGGCCACCAGGGGGTTGACTGAAGCTTTCTTT.

This chain links TRBV5-4 with TRBJ2-1; 7 bases are a match to TRBD2. Trimming removed 3 bases from V and 2 bases from J; junction bases left unmatched: 8. CDR1 SGHNT and CDR2 YYREEE come from the germline V gene (reference sequence). There are 16 residues in the CDR3. For the CDR3, the DNA is TGTGCCAGCAGCTCCTCGACTAGCTCCGCCTACAATGAGCAGTTCTTC. It codes for CASSSSTSSAYNEQFF.

The chain employs TRBV28 and TRBJ2-5; 7 bases are a match to TRBD1. V trimming: 6 bases; J trimming: 2 bases; junction bases outside the gene matches: 9. Germline V CDR1 and CDR2: MDHEN, SYDVKM. This CDR3 comprises 15 residues. CDR3: CASSTSGTAQETQYF. CDR3 in DNA: TGTGCCAGCAGCACCTCCGGGACAGCTCAAGAGACCCAGTACTTC.

The chain combines TRBV4-3 with TRBJ2-3; 11 bases fit TRBD2. After removal of 5 bases from V and 3 bases from J, the junction contained 7 bases not matched to a gene. Germline assignment: CDR1 LGHNA and CDR2 YSLEER. The CDR3 contains 16 residues. The CDR3 sequence is CASSTRLAGMTDTQYF. Written as DNA, the CDR3 is TGCGCCAGCAGCACACGACTAGCGGGAATGACAGATACGCAGTATTTT.

This clone occurred a few times. V is TRBV3-1 (or the pseudogene TRBV3-2) and J is TRBJ1-5; D not certain. Between the trimmed V and J ends, which lost 1 base and 2 bases, there was a span of 6 bases. CDR3 size: 14 residues. Per the germline V gene, CDR1 is LGHDT and CDR2 is YNNKEL (reference sequence). The CDR3 protein is CASSQVSGNQPQHF. CDR3 coding DNA: TGTGCCAGCAGCCAAGTCTCGGGCAATCAGCCCCAGCATTTT.

This chain links TRBV28 with TRBJ2-5, with 10 bases that match TRBD2. The CDR3 has 17 residues. Germline V gene lookup returns CDR1 MDHEN and CDR2 SYDVKM. Trimming at V came to 6 bases and at J to 0 bases, leaving 10 bases not matched to a gene. The CDR3 loop reads CASSPAGLAEYQETQYF. In nucleotides, the CDR3 is TGTGCCAGCAGCCCAGCCGGACTAGCGGAGTACCAAGAGACCCAGTACTTC.

The chain carries TRBV2 and TRBJ1-5; D uncertain. The CDR3 is 16 amino acids. Trimming cost V 3 bases and J 0 bases, with 12 bases left between them. CDR1 and CDR2 (germline): SNHLY, FYNNEI. In DNA, the CDR3 is TGTGCCAGCAGTGACCCCGGGAACGGTAGCAATCAGCCCCAGCATTTT. Its protein is CASSDPGNGSNQPQHF.

The chain couples TRBV11-3 to TRBJ1-3; D is perhaps TRBD1 (5 bases). The germline V and J ends were trimmed by 4 bases and 0 bases, with 16 bases remaining between them. The V gene's germline CDR1 is SGHNT and CDR2 YENEEA. The CDR3 extends over 17 amino acids. DNA for the CDR3: TGTGCCAGCAGCTCGGAAAGGCAGCAGGGCTCTGGAAACACCATATATTTT. Amino acids: CASSSERQQGSGNTIYF.

The chain couples TRBV7-9 to TRBJ1-2; 7 bases map to TRBD1. Trimming removed 1 base from V and 4 bases from J; junction bases left unmatched: 12. The CDR3 consists of 17 residues. Germline lookup yields CDR1 SEHNR and CDR2 FQNEAQ (reference sequence). CDR3 residues: CASSLGPRDSHLYGYTF. The CDR3 region has the DNA TGTGCCAGCAGCTTAGGGCCCCGGGACAGCCACCTCTATGGCTACACCTTC.

CDR3: CASSYTWGGGDEQFF. In DNA, the CDR3 is TGTGCCAGCAGTTACACCTGGGGGGGTGGGGATGAGCAGTTCTTC. The V gene is TRBV6-6, the J gene TRBJ2-1, with TRBD2 matching 7 bases. Germline CDR1 reads MNHNY; CDR2 reads SVGAGI (reference sequence). The V gene end was trimmed by 2 bases and the J gene end by 8 bases; junction bases not matched to a gene: 9. This CDR3 has 15 amino acids.

This chain links TRBV5-1 with TRBJ2-5; TRBD2 might be the D (6 bases). Germline loops: CDR1 SGHRS, CDR2 YFSETQ. The CDR3 length is 12 residues. Trimming shortened V by 7 bases and J by 1 base, and 8 bases separated the two germline ends. DNA for the CDR3: TGCGCCAGCGGAGGGGTCCAAGAGACCCAGTACTTC. Translated: CASGGVQETQYF.

The chain carries TRBV3-1 (or the pseudogene TRBV3-2) and TRBJ2-7; perhaps TRBD1 as D (5 bases). The V end lost 1 base, the J end lost 0 bases, and 7 bases lay between the germline ends. Per the germline V gene, CDR1 is LGHDT and CDR2 is YNNKEL (reference sequence). The CDR3 has 14 residues. CDR3 DNA: TGTGCCAGCAGCCAAGCCAGGGACTCCTACGAGCAGTACTTC. This translates into CASSQARDSYEQYF.

The V and J genes are TRBV5-1 and TRBJ1-2, with 9 positions matching TRBD1. Unmatched junction bases numbered 6, after V lost 3 bases and J lost 6 bases. CDR1 is SGHRS, CDR2 YFSETQ, per germline. The CDR3 sequence is 14 residues long. The CDR3 DNA is TGCGCCAGCAGCTCCGGGACAGGGCGGAATGGCTACACCTTC. This encodes CASSSGTGRNGYTF.

The genes are TRBV7-2 and TRBJ2-1, with D unclear. The CDR3 spans 12 residues. V was pared by 6 bases and J by 5 bases, with 8 bases between. Germline V gene data show CDR1 as SGHTA and CDR2 as FQGNSA. The CDR3 here is CASRRLDNEQFF. CDR3 sequence (DNA): TGTGCCAGCAGACGACTCGACAATGAGCAGTTCTTC.